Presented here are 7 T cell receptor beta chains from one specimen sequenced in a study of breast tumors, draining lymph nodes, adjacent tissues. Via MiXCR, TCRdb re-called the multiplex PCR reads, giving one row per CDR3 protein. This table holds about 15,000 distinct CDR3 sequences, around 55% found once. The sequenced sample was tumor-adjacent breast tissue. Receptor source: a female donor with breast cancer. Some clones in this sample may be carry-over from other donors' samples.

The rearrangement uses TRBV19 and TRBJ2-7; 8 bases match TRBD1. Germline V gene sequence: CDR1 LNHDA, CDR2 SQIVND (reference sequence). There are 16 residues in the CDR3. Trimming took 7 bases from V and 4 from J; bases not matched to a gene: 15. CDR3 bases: TGTGCCAGTACCACCCCACAGGGGGTAATCTTTTACGAGCAGTACTTC. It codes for CASTTPQGVIFYEQYF.

The CDR3 DNA reads TGCAGCGCACGAACTAGCGGGCTAACCTACGAGCAGTACTTC. Amino acids: CSARTSGLTYEQYF. This chain joins TRBV29-1 and TRBJ2-7; TRBD2 agrees at 9 bases. The CDR3 has 14 residues. Germline V CDR1 and CDR2: SQVTM, ANQGSEA. The V gene end was trimmed by 7 bases and the J gene end by 2 bases; junction bases not matched to a gene: 9.

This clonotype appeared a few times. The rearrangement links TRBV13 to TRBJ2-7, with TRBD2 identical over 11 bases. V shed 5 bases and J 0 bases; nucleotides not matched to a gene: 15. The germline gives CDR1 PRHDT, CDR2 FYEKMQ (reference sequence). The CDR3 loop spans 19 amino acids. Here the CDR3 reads CASSEEGVGTSGSSYEQYF. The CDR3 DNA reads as TGTGCCAGCAGCGAAGAGGGGGTTGGGACTAGCGGAAGCTCCTACGAGCAGTACTTC.

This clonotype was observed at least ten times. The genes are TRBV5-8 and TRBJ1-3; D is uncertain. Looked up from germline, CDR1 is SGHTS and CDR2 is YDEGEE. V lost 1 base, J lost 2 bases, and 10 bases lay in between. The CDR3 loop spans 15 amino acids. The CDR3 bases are TGTGCCAGCAGCTTGCCGGGCGCAGCTGGAAACACCATATATTTT. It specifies CASSLPGAAGNTIYF.

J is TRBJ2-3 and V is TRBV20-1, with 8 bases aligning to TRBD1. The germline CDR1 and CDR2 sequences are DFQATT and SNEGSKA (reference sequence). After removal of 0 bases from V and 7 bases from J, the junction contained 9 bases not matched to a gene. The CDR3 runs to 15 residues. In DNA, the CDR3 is TGCAGTGCTAGAGATTCAGGGGGCGCAAAGAATACGCAGTATTTT. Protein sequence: CSARDSGGAKNTQYF.

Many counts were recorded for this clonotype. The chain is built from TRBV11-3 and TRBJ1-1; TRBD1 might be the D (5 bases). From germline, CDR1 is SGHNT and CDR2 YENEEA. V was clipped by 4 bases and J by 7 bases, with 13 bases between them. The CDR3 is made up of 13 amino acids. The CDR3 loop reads CASSSRGLLEAFF. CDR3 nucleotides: TGTGCCAGCAGCTCCCGGGGGTTACTTGAAGCTTTCTTT.

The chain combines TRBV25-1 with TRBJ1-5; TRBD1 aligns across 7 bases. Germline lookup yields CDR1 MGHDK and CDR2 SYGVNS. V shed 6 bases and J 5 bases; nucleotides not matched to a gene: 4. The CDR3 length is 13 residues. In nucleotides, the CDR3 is TGTGCCAGCAGATCAGGGGGGGATCAGCCCCAGCATTTT. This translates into CASRSGGDQPQHF.